Here is one TCR beta chain with its context. CDR1 and CDR2 (germline): SGHTA, FQGNSA. The CDR3 is 16 residues long. Unmatched junction bases numbered 12, after V lost 7 bases and J lost 7 bases. The sample is drawn from a study of T cell changes during pregnancy in multiple sclerosis. Clones were read by immunoSEQ multiplex PCR, and TCRdb kept only the in-frame ones, dropping some. The sample records about 42,000 clones, nearly 90% being singletons. The sample here was CD4+ T cells from peripheral blood mononuclear cells, taken after pregnancy. The sequence derives from a female donor with multiple sclerosis, enrolled in a pregnancy study. V gene TRBV7-2 combines with J gene TRBJ1-6, with 8 nucleotides matching TRBD1. CDR3 region: CASTSPRTGKNSPLHF. CDR3 DNA: TGTGCCAGCACCTCCCCCCGGACAGGGAAAAATTCACCCCTCCACTTT.